The 23 T cell receptor beta chains reported below all come from one sample, sequenced in a study of chemoradiotherapy in HPV16-positive cancers. Only in-frame clones appear in the TCRdb table, and some are missing; sequencing was by immunoSEQ multiplex PCR. The table lists several thousand clones, 75% to 85% of them singletons. Sample: tumor tissue, taken from a patient who underwent chemoradiotherapy. The source is a human donor with HPV-associated anogenital cancer.

The V and J genes are TRBV4-3 and TRBJ2-3; 11 bases map to TRBD1. The CDR3 is made up of 16 amino acids. After removal of 5 bases from V and 3 bases from J, the junction contained 7 bases not matched to a gene. The germline V gene has CDR1 LGHNA and CDR2 YSLEER. The CDR3, as DNA: TGCGCCAGCAGCTTTCAGGACAGGGGGCCAACAGATACGCAGTATTTT. It is translated as CASSFQDRGPTDTQYF.

The chain carries TRBV18 and TRBJ1-3; D is undetermined. V was pared by 0 bases and J by 0 bases, with 6 bases between. The germline gives CDR1 KGHSH, CDR2 LQKENI. CDR3 length: 15 residues. This CDR3 is CASSPPRTSGNTIYF. The CDR3, as DNA: TGTGCCAGCTCACCACCAAGGACCTCTGGAAACACCATATATTTT.

This clone was detected only a few times. V and J are TRBV5-5 and TRBJ2-5, with D unresolved. Germline V gene data show CDR1 as SGHKS and CDR2 as YYEKEE (reference sequence). Between the trimmed V and J ends, which lost 0 bases and 7 bases, there was a span of 10 bases. CDR3 length equals 13 residues. CDR3 coding DNA: TGTGCCAGCAGCTTGGGGCCCTGGGGGACCCAGTACTTC. Translated: CASSLGPWGTQYF.

The V gene is TRBV21-1, the J gene TRBJ2-7; the table names TRBD1, a call not compared with the DNA. TRBV21-1 is noted as a pseudogene. The CDR3 has 18 residues. The CDR3 protein is CASSKPPQGPYLYYEQYF. The CDR3 coding sequence is TGTGCCAGCAGCAAACCTCCACAGGGTCCCTACCTCTACTACGAGCAGTACTTC.

In DNA, the CDR3 is TGCAGCGTTTTTTATTCAGGGGGCACTGAAGCTTTCTTT. Its protein is CSVFYSGGTEAFF. The J gene is TRBJ1-1, the V gene TRBV29-1; 7 positions agree with TRBD1. The germline V gene has CDR1 SQVTM and CDR2 ANQGSEA. The CDR3 is 13 amino acids. Germline trimming cut 5 bases from V and 4 bases from J; bases unmatched to any gene: 7.

The chain is built from TRBV2 and TRBJ2-7, with D perhaps TRBD2 (5 bases). The V and J ends lost 7 bases and 3 bases respectively, with 10 bases between them. This CDR3 is built from 12 residues. Germline values: CDR1 SNHLY, CDR2 FYNNEI. Here the CDR3 DNA reads TGTGCCAGCACGAGGGTTAGCTACGAGCAGTACTTC. It is translated as CASTRVSYEQYF.

The V call is TRBV11-2, the J call TRBJ2-1; perhaps TRBD1 as D (5 bases). V shed 0 bases and J shed 9 bases, with 6 bases lying between them. The V gene's germline CDR1 is SGHAT and CDR2 FQNNGV. CDR3 length equals 12 residues. The CDR3 DNA follows: TGTGCCAGCAGCTTAGATCAGGGTGAGCAGTTCTTC. It encodes CASSLDQGEQFF.

This clone is termed large. The sample carries other DNA sequences with the same CDR3. The V call is TRBV5-6, the J call TRBJ1-6; D may be TRBD1 (6 bases). The ends were cut back, 2 bases at V and 1 base at J, with 16 bases in the middle. CDR3 length: 18 amino acids. Germline V gene sequence: CDR1 SGHDT, CDR2 YYEEEE. Here the CDR3 DNA reads TGTGCCAGCAGCTTACCGACGAGGGGGGGATCCTATAATTCACCCCTCCACTTT. Amino acids: CASSLPTRGGSYNSPLHF.

V is TRBV7-6 and J is TRBJ2-1; TRBD1 matches at 7 bases. V lost 5 bases, J lost 2 bases, and 9 bases stayed unmatched. The CDR3 contains 16 residues. Germline assignment: CDR1 SGHVS and CDR2 FNYEAQ. CDR3 sequence (DNA): TGTGCCAGCAGCCCTAAGGGACAGACCACCTACAATGAGCAGTTCTTC. It yields the protein CASSPKGQTTYNEQFF.

The chain combines TRBV6-1 with TRBJ2-1, with D maybe TRBD2 (6 bases). Germline V gene lookup returns CDR1 MNHNS and CDR2 SASEGT. This CDR3 contains 16 residues. With 0 bases removed from V and 2 bases from J, the gap between germline ends came to 11 bases. CDR3 protein: CASSEALSGPYNEQFF. The DNA of the CDR3 is TGTGCCAGCAGTGAAGCGCTCAGCGGGCCCTACAATGAGCAGTTCTTC.

This clone was observed once. The chain employs TRBV6-1 and TRBJ2-1; D gene uncertain. From germline, CDR1 is MNHNS and CDR2 SASEGT. CDR3 length: 15 residues. Trimming left V 7 bases short and J 0 bases short, with 13 bases between. The CDR3 region has the DNA TGTGCCAGCACTGAGCAGATTTTCTCCTACAATGAGCAGTTCTTC. It translates to CASTEQIFSYNEQFF.

The chain has TRBV11-2 and TRBJ2-2, with 13 nucleotides matching TRBD2. After removal of 5 bases from V and 7 bases from J, the junction contained 16 bases not matched to a gene. CDR1 is SGHAT, CDR2 FQNNGV, per germline. The CDR3 runs to 19 residues. The CDR3 is CASSTGAGLAGTYGGELFF. The CDR3 DNA follows: TGTGCCAGCAGCACAGGGGCGGGACTAGCGGGAACTTATGGCGGGGAGCTGTTTTTT.

The genes are TRBV2 and TRBJ1-1; 7 bases line up with TRBD1. The V segment lost 7 bases and the J segment 2 bases; nucleotides outside the gene matches: 7. Germline assignment: CDR1 SNHLY and CDR2 FYNNEI. CDR3 length: 14 amino acids. Here the CDR3 reads CASNPQGKNTEAFF. CDR3 sequence (DNA): TGTGCCAGCAACCCACAGGGGAAAAACACTGAAGCTTTCTTT.

The chain employs TRBV11-3 and TRBJ2-2; D gene unclear. This CDR3 has 13 residues. V was cut by 3 bases and J by 3 bases, with 5 bases left in between. From germline, CDR1 is SGHNT and CDR2 YENEEA. The CDR3 sequence is CASSFRDTGELFF. The CDR3 DNA is TGTGCCAGCAGCTTCCGTGACACCGGGGAGCTGTTTTTT.

V is TRBV5-6 and J is TRBJ1-2; no firm D call. Trimming took 6 bases from V and 0 from J, leaving 12 bases between them. The length of the CDR3 is 14 residues. Germline values: CDR1 SGHDT, CDR2 YYEEEE. The CDR3: CASTRGGANYGYTF. CDR3 nucleotide sequence: TGTGCCAGCACTCGGGGAGGAGCTAACTATGGCTACACCTTC.

The chain combines TRBV6-5 with TRBJ1-1; 8 bases match TRBD1. Germline CDR1 reads MNHEY; CDR2 reads SVGAGI. The trim removed 7 bases at V and 6 bases at J, leaving 10 bases unmatched. The length of the CDR3 is 14 residues. CDR3 loop: CASTQDRVSAEAFF. Written as DNA, the CDR3 is TGTGCCAGCACCCAGGACAGGGTTAGCGCTGAAGCTTTCTTT.

The V gene is TRBV5-6, the J gene TRBJ2-6; D is uncertain. From germline, CDR1 is SGHDT and CDR2 YYEEEE. The V end lost 4 bases, the J end lost 5 bases, and 16 bases lay between the germline ends. This CDR3 contains 16 residues. The CDR3 region is CASSRTNLGRANVLTF. The CDR3 DNA is TGTGCCAGCAGCCGAACTAACCTTGGTAGGGCCAACGTCCTGACTTTC.

Comments on this clone: Other nucleotide sequences from this sample produce the same CDR3. The genes are TRBV20-1 and TRBJ1-2; the D is unclear. The CDR3 extends over 11 amino acids. CDR1 DFQATT and CDR2 SNEGSKA come from the germline V gene (reference sequence). V lost 0 bases and J 8 bases, leaving 7 bases between the germline ends. CDR3 protein: CSARDRDGYTF. CDR3 bases: TGCAGTGCTAGAGATAGAGACGGCTACACCTTC.

This rearrangement joins TRBV7-2 to TRBJ2-3; D might be TRBD1 or TRBD2, each matching 5 bases. The CDR3 has 16 amino acids. CDR1 is SGHTA, CDR2 FQGNSA, per germline. Between the trimmed V and J ends, which lost 5 bases and 2 bases, there was a span of 17 bases. CDR3 sequence: CASSLMGRATTDTQYF. In DNA form, the CDR3 reads TGTGCCAGCAGCCTCATGGGGCGGGCGACCACAGATACGCAGTATTTT.

The V and J genes are TRBV7-2 and TRBJ1-1; TRBD1 is a possible D gene (6 bases). CDR3 size: 14 residues. Germline-derived CDR1 and CDR2 are SGHTA and FQGNSA. Trimming took off 5 bases at V and 1 base at J, with 11 bases between the two ends. CDR3 bases: TGTGCCAGCAGCCCGGGACACCAGAACACTGAAGCTTTCTTT. Translating it yields CASSPGHQNTEAFF.

The table lists this clone with a few counts. CDR3 in amino acids: CASSFSGPYEQYF. The DNA of the CDR3 is TGTGCCAGCAGCTTCAGCGGCCCCTACGAGCAGTACTTC. The chain joins TRBV7-2 to TRBJ2-7; possible D gene TRBD2, 5 bases. Looked up from germline, CDR1 is SGHTA and CDR2 is FQGNSA. Trimming took off 3 bases at V and 2 bases at J, with 8 bases between the two ends. This CDR3 has 13 residues.

The chain uses TRBV5-1 and TRBJ2-5; D could derive from TRBD1 or TRBD2 (5 bases each). V gave up 0 bases and J gave up 4 bases, with 16 bases separating them. Per the germline V gene, CDR1 is SGHRS and CDR2 is YFSETQ. The CDR3 is made up of 16 amino acids. Here the CDR3 DNA reads TGCGCCAGCAGCTTGGGCCGGGACCCATGGGGAGAGACCCAGTACTTC. Encoded protein: CASSLGRDPWGETQYF.

This clone was observed a single time. The chain employs TRBV15 and TRBJ1-1; unclear D gene. Trimming took 6 bases from V and 1 from J, leaving 3 bases between them. Germline V gene data show CDR1 as LNHNV and CDR2 as YYDKDF (reference sequence). The CDR3 consists of 11 residues. CDR3 nucleotide sequence: TGTGCCACCAGAGGGAACACTGAAGCTTTCTTT. It codes for CATRGNTEAFF.